This TCR beta chain was sequenced for a study of T cell responses to AZD1222 COVID-19 vaccine. Study observations and caveats: With dominance at 160-218 and 743-854, vaccine-associated CD4 TCRs spanned spike. Donors were largely white British and mainly female; clonal diversity was possibly underestimated.

Profiling relied on immunoSEQ multiplex PCR, and the TCRdb table lists in-frame clones only, not all of them. The repertoire holds some 96,000 clones, more than 75% seen once, with around 3% in the top ten. The CDR3 spans 13 residues. V lost 0 bases, J lost 0 bases, and 3 bases lay in between. Germline CDR1 SGDLS, CDR2 YYNGEE. About this clone: Its antigen is as yet unknown. This sample also contains other DNA sequences that code for the same CDR3.

This clonotype was sampled from an adult in good health. Sequencing used peripheral blood, obtained on day 0 of AZD1222 vaccination. The V and J genes are TRBV9 and TRBJ1-1; D is undetermined. The CDR3 here is CASSVAMNTEAFF. CDR3 DNA sequence: TGTGCCAGCAGCGTAGCGATGAACACTGAAGCTTTCTTT.